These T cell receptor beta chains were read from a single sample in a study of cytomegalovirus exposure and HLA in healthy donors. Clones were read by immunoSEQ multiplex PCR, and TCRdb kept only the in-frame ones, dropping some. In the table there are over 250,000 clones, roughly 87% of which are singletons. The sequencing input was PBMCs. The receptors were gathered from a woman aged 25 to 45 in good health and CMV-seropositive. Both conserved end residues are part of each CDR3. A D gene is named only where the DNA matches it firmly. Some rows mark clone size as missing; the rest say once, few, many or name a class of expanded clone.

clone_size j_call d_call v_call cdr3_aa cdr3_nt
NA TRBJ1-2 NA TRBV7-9 CASSLSSEFNYGYTF TGTGCCAGCAGCTTAAGCAGCGAGTTTAACTATGGCTACACCTTC
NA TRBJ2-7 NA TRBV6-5 CASTDRGRSLGEQYF TGTGCCAGCACCGACCGGGGCAGGTCGCTGGGCGAGCAGTACTTC
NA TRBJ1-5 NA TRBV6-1 CASSEDQLRPQHF TGTGCCAGCAGTGAGGACCAGCTGCGGCCCCAGCATTTT
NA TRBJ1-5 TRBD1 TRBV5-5 CAPGQLENQPQHF TGTGCTCCGGGACAGCTAGAAAATCAGCCCCAGCATTTT
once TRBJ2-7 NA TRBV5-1 CASSLEGVYEQYF TGCGCCAGCAGCTTGGAGGGAGTCTACGAGCAGTACTTC
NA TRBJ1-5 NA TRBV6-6 CASSPTSNQPQHF TGTGCCAGCAGTCCCACAAGCAATCAGCCCCAGCATTTT
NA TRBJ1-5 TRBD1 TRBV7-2 CASSARTGPGNQPQHF TGTGCCAGCAGCGCCAGGACAGGGCCGGGCAATCAGCCCCAGCATTTT
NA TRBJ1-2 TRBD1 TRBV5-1 CASSFSGTGEYGYTF TGCGCCAGCAGTTTTAGTGGGACAGGGGAGTATGGCTACACCTTC
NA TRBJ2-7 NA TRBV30 CAWRGGQNYEQYF TGTGCCTGGAGGGGGGGACAGAACTACGAGCAGTACTTC
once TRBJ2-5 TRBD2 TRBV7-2 CASSSGLAGGQETQYF TGTGCCAGCAGCTCGGGACTAGCGGGGGGGCAGGAGACCCAGTACTTC
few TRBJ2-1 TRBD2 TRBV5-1 CASSLGLAGGYEQFF TGCGCCAGCAGCTTGGGGCTAGCGGGAGGGTATGAGCAGTTCTTC
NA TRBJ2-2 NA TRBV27 CASSYQGIGELFF TGTGCCAGCAGTTATCAGGGTATCGGGGAGCTGTTTTTT
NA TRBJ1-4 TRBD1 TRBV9 CASSVGGGNEKLFF TGTGCCAGCAGCGTAGGAGGGGGCAACGAAAAACTGTTTTTT
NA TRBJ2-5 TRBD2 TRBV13 CASSSSQAGTNQETQYF TGTGCCAGCAGCTCAAGCCAGGCGGGGACTAACCAAGAGACCCAGTACTTC
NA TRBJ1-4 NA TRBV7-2 CASSLGGVHEKLFF TGTGCCAGCAGCTTAGGAGGGGTCCATGAAAAACTGTTTTTT
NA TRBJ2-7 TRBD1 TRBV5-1 CASSLRQGSYEQYF TGCGCCAGCAGCTTACGACAGGGGTCCTACGAGCAGTACTTC
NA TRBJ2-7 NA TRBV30 CAWSARTTLAYEQYF TGTGCCTGGAGTGCTAGGACTACCCTAGCCTACGAGCAGTACTTC
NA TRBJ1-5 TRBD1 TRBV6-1 CASRRTGADQPQHF TGTGCCAGCAGACGCACAGGGGCCGATCAGCCCCAGCATTTT
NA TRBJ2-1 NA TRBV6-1 CASSELPANNEQFF TGTGCCAGCAGTGAACTGCCTGCCAACAATGAGCAGTTCTTC
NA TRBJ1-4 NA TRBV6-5 CASSKNPVQVKLFF TGTGCCAGCAGTAAAAATCCCGTCCAAGTAAAACTGTTTTTT
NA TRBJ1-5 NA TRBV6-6 CASSYGESSGGSAQHF TGTGCCAGCAGTTATGGGGAGTCCTCGGGGGGATCAGCCCAGCATTTT
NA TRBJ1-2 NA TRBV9 CASSVHNYGYTF TGTGCCAGCAGCGTACATAACTATGGCTACACCTTC
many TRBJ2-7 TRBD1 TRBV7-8 CASSLVRTGGEQYF TGTGCCAGCAGCTTAGTAAGGACAGGGGGCGAGCAGTACTTC
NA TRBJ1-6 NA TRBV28 CASSQQGPNSPLHF TGTGCCAGCAGTCAACAGGGCCCAAATTCACCCCTCCACTTT
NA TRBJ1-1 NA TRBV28 CASSLMEGLNTEAFF TGTGCCAGCAGTTTAATGGAGGGCTTGAACACTGAAGCTTTCTTT
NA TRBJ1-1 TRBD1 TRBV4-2 CASSQGTGDSEAFF TGTGCCAGCAGCCAAGGGACAGGGGATTCTGAAGCTTTCTTT
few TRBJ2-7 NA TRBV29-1 CTETGVGYEQYF TGCACCGAGACCGGGGTAGGCTACGAGCAGTACTTC
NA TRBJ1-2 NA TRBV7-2 CASSLARTYYGYTF TGTGCCAGCAGCTTAGCGCGGACCTATTATGGCTACACCTTC
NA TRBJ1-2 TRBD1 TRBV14 CASSPRQGVNYGYTF TGTGCCAGCAGCCCCAGACAGGGGGTGAACTATGGCTACACCTTC
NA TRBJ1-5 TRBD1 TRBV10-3 CAISERSGGTQPQHF TGTGCCATCAGTGAGAGGTCAGGGGGCACTCAGCCCCAGCATTTT
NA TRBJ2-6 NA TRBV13 CASSQGGHSGANVLTF TGTGCCAGCAGCCAAGGCGGGCACTCTGGGGCCAACGTCCTGACTTTC
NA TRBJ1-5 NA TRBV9 CASSVEGLKNQPQHF TGTGCCAGCAGCGTAGAGGGGTTGAAGAACCAGCCCCAGCATTTT
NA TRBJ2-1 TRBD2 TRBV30 CAWTAGGPENEQFF TGTGCCTGGACTGCGGGAGGGCCAGAAAATGAGCAGTTCTTC
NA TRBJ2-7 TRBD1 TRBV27 CASSLGQGRPIYYEQYF TGTGCCAGCAGTCTTGGACAGGGCCGGCCGATTTACTACGAGCAGTACTTC
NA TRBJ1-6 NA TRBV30 CAWSPPGSSSPLHF TGTGCCTGGAGTCCACCGGGGAGTAGTTCACCCCTCCACTTT
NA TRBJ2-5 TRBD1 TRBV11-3 CASSLGEGAEETQYF TGTGCCAGCAGCTTAGGTGAGGGGGCGGAGGAGACCCAGTACTTC
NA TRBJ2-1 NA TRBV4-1 CASSHDPADSYNEQFF TGCGCCAGCAGCCACGATCCAGCGGACTCCTACAATGAGCAGTTCTTC
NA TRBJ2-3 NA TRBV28 CASRIDLGTDTQYF TGTGCCAGCAGAATCGATCTTGGCACAGATACGCAGTATTTT
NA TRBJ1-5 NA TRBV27 CASSSGLINQPQHF TGTGCCAGCAGTTCGGGACTGATCAATCAGCCCCAGCATTTT
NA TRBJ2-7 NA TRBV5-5 CASSSPGPSYEQYF TGTGCCAGCAGCTCGCCTGGACCGTCCTACGAGCAGTACTTC
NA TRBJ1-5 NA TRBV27 CASSAHYSNQPQHF TGTGCCAGCAGTGCCCATTATAGCAATCAGCCCCAGCATTTT
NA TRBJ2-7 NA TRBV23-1 CASSHFGSESLYEQYF TGCGCCAGCAGTCACTTCGGCAGTGAATCCCTCTACGAGCAGTACTTC
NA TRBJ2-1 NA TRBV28 CASSLHRGARDYNEQFF TGTGCCAGCAGTTTACACCGCGGGGCCCGAGACTACAATGAGCAGTTCTTC
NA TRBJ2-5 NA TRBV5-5 CASSPERMAQYF TGTGCCAGCAGCCCAGAAAGAATGGCCCAGTACTTC
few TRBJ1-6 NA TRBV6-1 CASNLGRFFF TGTGCCAGCAACCTCGGGAGGTTTTTCTTT
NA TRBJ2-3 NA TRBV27 CASSLQNLFATDTQYF TGTGCCAGCAGTTTACAGAACTTGTTCGCCACAGATACGCAGTATTTT